Each of the 13 T cell receptor beta chains below was sequenced from the same sample in a study of blood T cell repertoires in COVID-19. Measured with immunoSEQ multiplex PCR; TCRdb has only the in-frame clones, and not every one. The data hold hundreds of thousands of clones, with roughly 90% observed a single time. The sample consisted of peripheral blood. The receptors here all came from a man between 18 and 29 years old with active or convalescent COVID-19.

CDR3 coding DNA: TGTGCCAGCAGTGAATATACAGGCACCGGGGAGCTGTTTTTT. Its translation: CASSEYTGTGELFF. The genes are TRBV2 and TRBJ2-2; D might be TRBD1 (5 bases). This CDR3 has 14 residues. The V gene's germline CDR1 is SNHLY and CDR2 FYNNEI. Trimming shortened V by 2 bases and J by 4 bases, and 8 bases separated the two germline ends.

The chain uses TRBV6-2 or TRBV6-3 and TRBJ2-7; 9 bases map to TRBD1. Germline CDR1 is MNHEY and CDR2 is SVGEGT. V was clipped by 0 bases and J by 3 bases; unmatched bases: 9. The CDR3 is 17 residues long. Here the CDR3 reads CASSYSVTGTGLYEQYF. CDR3 sequence (DNA): TGTGCCAGCAGTTACTCTGTAACCGGGACAGGGCTCTACGAGCAGTACTTC.

The chain employs TRBV28 and TRBJ2-5, with TRBD2 matching 7 bases. Germline-derived CDR1 and CDR2 are MDHEN and SYDVKM. The V gene end was trimmed by 7 bases and the J gene end by 5 bases; junction bases not matched to a gene: 7. This CDR3 contains 13 residues. CDR3 sequence (DNA): TGTGCCAGCATGGGGAGGGCCGGGGAGACCCAGTACTTC. Protein product: CASMGRAGETQYF.

V gene TRBV27 combines with J gene TRBJ1-2; no firm D call. CDR1 MNHEY and CDR2 SMNVEV come from the germline V gene (reference sequence). The CDR3 length is 14 residues. Trimming removed 5 bases at V and 3 bases at J, with 13 bases between. CDR3 loop: CASSLSPRYYGYTF. CDR3 sequence (DNA): TGTGCCAGCAGTCTTTCGCCGAGGTACTATGGCTACACCTTC.

This clone appeared a few times. The genes are TRBV28 and TRBJ2-5, with D perhaps TRBD1 (5 bases). Trimming removed 5 bases at V and 0 bases at J, with 13 bases between. Germline V CDR1 and CDR2: MDHEN, SYDVKM. This CDR3 contains 15 residues. In nucleotides, the CDR3 is TGTGCCAGCAGTACCAGACAGCCGTACCAAGAGACCCAGTACTTC. It translates to CASSTRQPYQETQYF.

This clone was observed a few times. The rearrangement links TRBV4-2 to TRBJ2-2; D not certain. Trimming pared 5 bases from V and 5 bases from J, leaving 9 bases between. Germline V gene data show CDR1 as LGHNA and CDR2 as YNFKEQ. This CDR3 has 13 residues. For the CDR3, the DNA is TGTGCCAGCAGCGCCAGGTGGACCGGGGAGCTGTTTTTT. It specifies CASSARWTGELFF.

The CDR3 sequence: CASRLQGSPKNSPLHF. Written as DNA, the CDR3 is TGTGCCAGCAGACTCCAGGGGAGTCCCAAAAATTCACCCCTCCACTTT. V usage is TRBV6-4 and J usage is TRBJ1-6, with D maybe TRBD1 (6 bases). V was shortened by 6 bases and J by 7 bases, with 19 bases between the two germline ends. In germline, CDR1 is MRHNA, CDR2 SNTAGT. The CDR3 totals 16 residues.

This clone has more than one count but fewer than ten. V usage is TRBV28 and J usage is TRBJ1-6, with TRBD1 identical over 7 bases. The J segment lost 18 bases and the V segment lost 5 bases, leaving 16 bases of the junction unmatched. Per the germline V gene, CDR1 is MDHEN and CDR2 is SYDVKM. The CDR3 covers 14 residues. CDR3 region: CASSTTHTGVGGHF. The CDR3 DNA is TGTGCCAGCAGTACAACCCACACAGGGGTGGGTGGCCACTTT.

The chain couples TRBV15 to TRBJ2-3; D remains ambiguous. There are 16 residues in the CDR3. With 5 bases removed from V and 2 bases from J, the gap between germline ends came to 17 bases. CDR1 and CDR2 from the germline V gene are LNHNV and YYDKDF (reference sequence). CDR3: CATSADMAGNTDTQYF. As DNA, the CDR3 is TGTGCCACCAGCGCCGACATGGCAGGCAACACAGATACGCAGTATTTT.

The chain uses TRBV5-6 and TRBJ2-5; tentative D call: TRBD1 (5 bases). V lost 6 bases and J lost 6, with 21 bases in between. Germline V lookup: CDR1 SGHDT, CDR2 YYEEEE. The CDR3 is made up of 15 amino acids. The CDR3 nucleotides are TGTGCCAGCACCGATGGACCCCAGGGTAGACAGACCCAGTACTTC. Amino acid sequence: CASTDGPQGRQTQYF. Full variable domain (missing parts from reference TRBV5-6 and TRBJ2-5): DAGVTQSPTHLIKTRGQQVTLRCSPKSGHDTVSWYQQALGQGPQFIFQYYEEEERQRGNFPDRFSGHQFPNYSSELNVNALLLGDSALYLCASTDGPQGRQTQYFGPGTRLLVL.

This clone was seen a few times. This sequence joins TRBV29-1 and TRBJ1-1; 8 bases map to TRBD1. The V segment lost 3 bases and the J segment 1 base; nucleotides outside the gene matches: 4. The germline CDR1 and CDR2 sequences are SQVTM and ANQGSEA. The length of the CDR3 is 14 residues. In DNA form, the CDR3 reads TGCAGCGTTGAGGGGGGACAGGAGAACACTGAAGCTTTCTTT. Amino acids: CSVEGGQENTEAFF.

The chain joins TRBV3-1 (or the pseudogene TRBV3-2) to TRBJ2-5; D ambiguous. This CDR3 has 12 residues. Looked up from germline, CDR1 is LGHDT and CDR2 is YNNKEL (reference sequence). Trimming removed 5 bases at V and 1 base at J, with 5 bases between. The CDR3, as DNA: TGTGCCAGCAGCTACAGCCAAGAGACCCAGTACTTC. This gives the protein CASSYSQETQYF.

V gene TRBV7-8 combines with J gene TRBJ1-1; perhaps TRBD1 as D (6 bases). With 5 bases removed from V and 0 bases from J, the gap between germline ends came to 19 bases. Germline V gives CDR1 SGHVS, CDR2 FQNEAQ. CDR3 size: 17 residues. The CDR3 bases are TGTGCCAGCAGCCCTCGGGGACAAGGGAACCTGAACACTGAAGCTTTCTTT. This codes for CASSPRGQGNLNTEAFF.